This entry lists 29 T cell receptor beta chains sequenced from one sample in a study of read filtering for tumor transcriptome and immune sequencing. Molecular barcoded adaptors covering alpha/delta and beta/gamma chains were used on approximately 440 ng RNA. Each CDR3 protein gets one entry after TCRdb re-called the reads with MiXCR. This sample has about 38,000 distinct CDR3 sequences; less than 15% occur once, and the top ten carry about 17%. Sequencing was done on a sample of a population of CD138-negative cells sorted from bone marrow. The source of these receptors is a donor aged 40 or over with multiple myeloma.

This clonotype has ten or more counts. The V and J genes are TRBV18 and TRBJ2-1, with 12 bases that match TRBD2. The CDR3 extends over 16 amino acids. J lost 4 bases, V lost 3 bases, and 4 bases had no gene match. Germline CDR1 reads KGHSH; CDR2 reads LQKENI. CDR3: CASSPSLAGGYNEQFF. Here the CDR3 DNA reads TGTGCCAGCTCACCCTCACTAGCGGGGGGTTACAATGAGCAGTTCTTC. Looking up the rest from reference TRBV18 and TRBJ2-1 gives the full variable domain: NAGVMQNPRHLVRRRGQEARLRCSPMKGHSHVYWYRQLPEEGLKFMVYLQKENIIDESGMPKERFSAEFPKEGPSILRIQQVVRGDSAAYFCASSPSLAGGYNEQFFGPGTRLTVL.

This clonotype was seen repeatedly, ten times or more. The chain uses TRBV19 and TRBJ1-1; TRBD1 is a possible D gene (6 bases). Germline CDR1 is LNHDA and CDR2 is SQIVND (reference sequence). V was cut by 2 bases and J by 0 bases, with 16 bases left in between. The CDR3 spans 17 residues. For the CDR3, the DNA is TGTGCCAGTAGTATAATGTCCAGGGACATGGTGAACACTGAAGCTTTCTTT. Amino acid sequence: CASSIMSRDMVNTEAFF.

This clonotype has at least ten counts. The chain has TRBV2 and TRBJ2-1, with TRBD2 matching over 16 bases. Germline V gene sequence: CDR1 SNHLY, CDR2 FYNNEI. Trimming took 10 bases from V and 8 from J; bases not matched to a gene: 2. CDR3 length equals 13 residues. In DNA, the CDR3 is TGTGCCACGGGACTAGCGGGGGGGTATGAGCAGTTCTTC. Translating gives CATGLAGGYEQFF.

This clonotype has a count of ten or more. V is TRBV6-2 or TRBV6-3 and J is TRBJ1-1, with D possibly TRBD1 on 5 matching bases. CDR1 is MNHEY and CDR2 is SVGEGT in the germline V gene. The V and J ends lost 0 bases and 7 bases respectively, with 9 bases between them. CDR3 length equals 13 residues. The CDR3 nucleotides read TGTGCCAGCAGTTACTCCACGGGGCATGAAGCTTTCTTT. This codes for CASSYSTGHEAFF.

This chain joins TRBV5-1 and TRBJ2-1; unclear D gene. Deletions cut 3 bases from V and 8 bases from J, with 15 bases between. Germline V gives CDR1 SGHRS, CDR2 YFSETQ. The CDR3 runs 14 residues. The DNA for the CDR3 is TGCGCCAGCAGCTCCGGCGAACGTCGCTATGAGCAGTTCTTC. Protein product: CASSSGERRYEQFF.

This clonotype was seen a few times. Possible read error: a much larger clone is one base away. The genes are TRBV7-9 and TRBJ1-1, with D unresolved. V was clipped by 4 bases and J by 5 bases, with 8 bases between them. Germline lookup yields CDR1 SEHNR and CDR2 FQNEAQ (reference sequence). The CDR3 runs to 12 residues. The CDR3 DNA reads TGTGCCAGCAGCTCTGAAGGAACTGAAGCTTTCTTT. This translates into CASSSEGTEAFF.

This clonotype was observed at least ten times. The chain joins TRBV28 to TRBJ1-1; a weak D match, TRBD1 (6 bases). Trimming shortened V by 3 bases and J by 4 bases, and 15 bases separated the two germline ends. This CDR3 has 15 amino acids. The V gene's germline CDR1 is MDHEN and CDR2 SYDVKM. CDR3: CASSFRGAGVTEAFF. The CDR3 coding sequence is TGTGCCAGCAGTTTCCGGGGGGCGGGGGTCACTGAAGCTTTCTTT.

There are many counts of this clonotype. V is TRBV7-2 and J is TRBJ2-3; D is tentatively TRBD1 or TRBD2 (5 bases each). V was shortened by 4 bases and J by 2 bases, with 13 bases between the two germline ends. Per germline, CDR1 SGHTA and CDR2 FQGNSA. This CDR3 has 15 amino acids. The CDR3, as DNA: TGTGCCAGCAGCTCAGAGGGACGGCACACAGATACGCAGTATTTT. Translating gives CASSSEGRHTDTQYF.

There are many counts of this clonotype. The V gene is TRBV11-2, the J gene TRBJ2-3, with 16 bases lining up with TRBD2. The CDR3 is 18 residues long. In germline, CDR1 is SGHAT, CDR2 FQNNGV. V lost 5 bases, J lost 2 bases, and 7 bases stayed unmatched. The CDR3 region is CASSPGTSGGGFTDTQYF. The CDR3 DNA is TGTGCCAGCAGCCCCGGGACTAGCGGGGGGGGATTCACAGATACGCAGTATTTT.

As to this clonotype: This probably arose from a read error, given a far larger clone one base away. This chain joins TRBV6-5 and TRBJ1-1, with D possibly being TRBD1 (6 bases). CDR1 and CDR2 from the germline V gene are MNHEY and SVGAGI. CDR3 size: 14 residues. The CDR3 region has the DNA TGTGCCAGCAGACCTCCCAGGGGCACCACTGAAGTTTTCTTT. Translated: CASRPPRGTTEVFF.

The sample holds many counts of this clonotype. The chain links TRBV7-2 to TRBJ2-7; TRBD1 matches 8 bases. The CDR3 extends over 16 amino acids. Germline V CDR1 and CDR2: SGHTA, FQGNSA. Trimming cost V 5 bases and J 4 bases; bases outside gene matches: 13. The CDR3 bases are TGTGCCAGCAGCCCTCGACAGGGGAGGTTGATTTACGAGCAGTACTTC. Its translation: CASSPRQGRLIYEQYF.

In this sample, this clonotype turned up many times. The CDR3 is CASSKTGEGEKLFF. The CDR3 nucleotides read TGTGCCAGCAGCAAAACAGGGGAGGGTGAAAAACTGTTTTTT. The chain couples TRBV28 to TRBJ1-4; 7 bases match TRBD1. CDR1 is MDHEN, CDR2 SYDVKM, per germline. V dropped 6 bases and J dropped 7; count of bases not matched to a gene: 8. CDR3 length: 14 amino acids. The full variable domain, completed using reference TRBV28 and TRBJ1-4, is DVKVTQSSRYLVKRTGEKVFLECVQDMDHENMFWYRQDPGLGLRLIYFSYDVKMKEKGDIPEGYSVSREKKERFSLILESASTNQTSMYLCASSKTGEGEKLFFGSGTQLSVL.

This clonotype has a count of ten or more. The gene calls are TRBV29-1 and TRBJ1-1; D gene uncertain. V was cut by 6 bases and J by 0 bases, with 11 bases left in between. Germline V gene sequence: CDR1 SQVTM, CDR2 ANQGSEA. The CDR3 contains 13 residues. DNA of the CDR3: TGCAGCGTGAACAGCTACCTGAACACTGAAGCTTTCTTT. This gives the protein CSVNSYLNTEAFF.

This clonotype has more than one count but fewer than ten. This chain uses TRBV30 with TRBJ2-4, with D uncertain. The V end was cut by 2 bases, the J end by 4 bases, with 6 bases between. This CDR3 is built from 12 residues. Germline CDR1 and CDR2: GTSNPN and SVGIG (reference sequence). The CDR3 protein is CAWSSSKNIQYF. DNA for the CDR3: TGTGCCTGGAGTTCAAGTAAAAACATTCAGTACTTC. The variable domain in full, with the rest retrieved from reference TRBV30 and TRBJ2-4, is SQTIHQWPATLVQPVGSPLSLECTVEGTSNPNLYWYRQAAGRGLQLLFYSVGIGQISSEVPQNLSASRPQDRQFILSSKKLLLSDSGFYLCAWSSSKNIQYFGAGTRLSVL.

This chain joins TRBV19 and TRBJ2-7; tentatively, D is TRBD2 (5 bases). V was trimmed by 6 bases and J by 4 bases, leaving 25 bases between them. The germline gives CDR1 LNHDA, CDR2 SQIVND (reference sequence). This CDR3 comprises 17 residues. CDR3 amino acids: CASSLRRGRVGQYEQYF. CDR3 bases: TGTGCCAGTAGCCTCCGTCGAGGGAGAGTGGGCCAGTACGAGCAGTACTTC.

This clonotype was counted many times. V is TRBV6-5 and J is TRBJ1-6; TRBD1 is a possible D gene (6 bases). V was cut by 6 bases and J by 9 bases, with 18 bases left in between. The CDR3 sequence is 15 residues long. CDR1 and CDR2 (germline): MNHEY, SVGAGI. Here the CDR3 reads CASRSLRQEPSPLHF. In DNA form, the CDR3 reads TGTGCCAGCAGATCACTTCGACAGGAACCTTCACCCCTCCACTTT.

This clonotype was seen many times. The genes are TRBV6-5 and TRBJ2-3, with D perhaps matching TRBD1 (6 bases). Germline V gene lookup returns CDR1 MNHEY and CDR2 SVGAGI. V dropped 3 bases and J dropped 2 bases, with 24 bases sitting between them. CDR3 length: 19 residues. CDR3 residues: CASSYRLWGPVGDTDTQYF. The CDR3 coding sequence is TGTGCCAGCAGTTATCGCCTATGGGGGCCAGTAGGGGACACAGATACGCAGTATTTT.

The chain recombines TRBV5-1 with TRBJ1-1; D perhaps matches TRBD1 (6 bases). The CDR3 consists of 15 residues. Germline CDR1 SGHRS, CDR2 YFSETQ. Trimming took 3 bases from V and 0 from J, leaving 12 bases between them. The CDR3 spells CASSSGADLNTEAFF. The CDR3 nucleotides read TGCGCCAGCAGCTCGGGGGCGGATTTGAACACTGAAGCTTTCTTT.

This clonotype has just one count. This chain connects TRBV7-9 to TRBJ2-7; the D gene is possibly TRBD2 (7 bases). CDR1 and CDR2 (germline): SEHNR, FQNEAQ (reference sequence). Trimming pared 4 bases from V and 10 bases from J, leaving 14 bases between. CDR3 length: 12 amino acids. Here the CDR3 reads CASSSEGGYQYF. CDR3 coding DNA: TGTGCCAGCAGCTCGGAGGGGGGGTATCAGTACTTC.

This clonotype has at least ten counts. The chain links TRBV5-1 to TRBJ2-1; TRBD2 matches 9 bases. V was clipped by 5 bases and J by 9 bases; unmatched bases: 18. This CDR3 spans 17 amino acids. Per the germline V gene, CDR1 is SGHRS and CDR2 is YFSETQ. DNA of the CDR3: TGCGCCAGCAGGCAGCACAGCGGGGGGCTCCCTCTGGGTGAGCAGTTCTTC. Translating it yields CASRQHSGGLPLGEQFF. Looking up the rest from reference TRBV5-1 and TRBJ2-1 gives the full variable domain: KAGVTQTPRYLIKTRGQQVTLSCSPISGHRSVSWYQQTPGQGLQFLFEYFSETQRNKGNFPGRFSGRQFSNSRSEMNVSTLELGDSALYLCASRQHSGGLPLGEQFFGPGTRLTVL.

The V call is TRBV6-5, the J call TRBJ2-7; a possible D gene is TRBD2 (5 bases). V shed 6 bases and J shed 3 bases, with 9 bases lying between them. Germline V gene sequence: CDR1 MNHEY, CDR2 SVGAGI. The CDR3 has 12 residues. This chain's CDR3 is CASRTGSYEQYF. The CDR3 DNA follows: TGTGCCAGCAGGACGGGGAGCTACGAGCAGTACTTC.

This clonotype was seen many times. The V call is TRBV20-1, the J call TRBJ1-5; 10 positions match TRBD1. The J segment lost 2 bases and the V segment lost 5 bases, leaving 15 bases of the junction unmatched. This CDR3 spans 18 amino acids. The V gene's germline CDR1 is DFQATT and CDR2 SNEGSKA (reference sequence). DNA of the CDR3: TGCAGTGCTTTGATACCGGGACAGGGGTTATCAGGCAATCAGCCCCAGCATTTT. Residues: CSALIPGQGLSGNQPQHF.

This clonotype was recorded many times. The chain uses TRBV6-6 and TRBJ1-6, with 7 bases that match TRBD1. The germline CDR1 and CDR2 sequences are MNHNY and SVGAGI (reference sequence). The CDR3 spans 18 residues. Losses at the gene ends were 0 bases for V and 8 bases for J; bases not matched to a gene: 13. CDR3 amino acids: CASSYSGPGDRADSPLHF. The CDR3 DNA is TGTGCCAGCAGTTACTCGGGACCCGGCGACAGGGCCGATTCACCCCTCCACTTT.

The genes are TRBV20-1 and TRBJ1-2, with D tentatively TRBD1 (5 bases). Germline V gene data show CDR1 as DFQATT and CDR2 as SNEGSKA (reference sequence). The CDR3 is 12 residues long. V was trimmed by 6 bases and J by 4 bases, leaving 12 bases between them. DNA of the CDR3: TGCAGTGCGAGGAGGGGCGTCTATGGCTACACCTTC. Its protein product is CSARRGVYGYTF.

This clonotype was seen more than once but under ten times. The genes are TRBV25-1 and TRBJ2-3, with 9 positions matching TRBD1. Germline V gene data show CDR1 as MGHDK and CDR2 as SYGVNS. The CDR3 is 17 amino acids. Losses at the gene ends were 2 bases for V and 3 bases for J; bases not matched to a gene: 9. The CDR3 region has the DNA TGTGCCAGCAGTGAACCTAATCACAGGGGGCCGACAGATACGCAGTATTTT. Translation: CASSEPNHRGPTDTQYF.

Notes on this clonotype: This may be a read error, as it is one base from a much larger clone. The CDR3 end shows no conserved phenylalanine or tryptophan, and so a read error is likely. This rearrangement joins TRBV7-9 to TRBJ2-7; 15 bases are shared with TRBD2. The CDR3 extends over 17 amino acids. The germline V gene has CDR1 SEHNR and CDR2 FQNEAQ (reference sequence). J gave up 3 bases and V 5 bases, and 8 bases lay outside the gene matches. The CDR3 reads CASSPPGLAGGLYEQYS. Written as DNA, the CDR3 is TGTGCCAGCAGCCCTCCGGGACTAGCGGGGGGCCTCTACGAGCAGTACTCC.

The table lists this clonotype with many counts. The rearrangement links TRBV3-1 to TRBJ2-5; D unclear. The germline V gene has CDR1 LGHDT and CDR2 YNNKEL (reference sequence). With 0 bases removed from V and 6 bases from J, the gap between germline ends came to 11 bases. The length of the CDR3 is 14 residues. In DNA, the CDR3 is TGTGCCAGCAGCCAAGATCTGGGTTATAAGACCCAGTACTTC. Amino acids: CASSQDLGYKTQYF.

This clonotype was found many times. V and J are TRBV5-4 and TRBJ2-2; 9 bases are a match to TRBD1. Germline loops: CDR1 SGHNT, CDR2 YYREEE (reference sequence). The CDR3 consists of 14 residues. The junction had 4 bases not matched to a gene; V was cut back by 4 bases and J by 6 bases. In DNA, the CDR3 is TGTGCCAGCAGCCGGGACAGGGTCTCCGGGGAGCTGTTTTTT. Translated: CASSRDRVSGELFF.

This clonotype has more than one count but fewer than ten. The J gene is TRBJ2-1, the V gene TRBV6-2 or TRBV6-3, with a tentative D call TRBD2 (6 bases). This CDR3 has 13 amino acids. Trimming took 6 bases from V and 4 from J, leaving 10 bases between them. CDR1 and CDR2 from the germline V gene are MNHEY and SVGEGT. This CDR3 reads CASSSRGYNEQFF. The CDR3 DNA sequence: TGTGCCAGCAGCTCTCGGGGGTACAATGAGCAGTTCTTC.